This T cell receptor (beta chain) was found in a study of response to subunit inactivated influenza vaccine. The study's findings and limits: Authors suggested few new T cells are recruited by each seasonal influenza vaccination.

As regards this clonotype: Its antigen is still unknown.

A single record per CDR3 protein comes from TCRdb applying MiXCR to the RT-PCR reads. Of roughly 570,000 distinct CDR3 sequences listed, less than 15% are singletons. CDR3 size: 15 residues. Germline V gives CDR1 SEHNR, CDR2 FQNEAQ (reference sequence). V was shortened by 5 bases and J by 4 bases, with 17 bases between the two germline ends. The TCR sequence derives from a man aged 45-65 years who received an inactivated influenza vaccine. The input for sequencing was PBMCs from blood, taken 12 days after vaccination. The V call is TRBV7-9, the J call TRBJ2-5, with D tentatively TRBD2 (7 bases). CDR3 in DNA: TGTGCCAGCAGCCCCGTGGGGGGGGCAGGAGAGACCCAGTACTTC. Translating it yields CASSPVGGAGETQYF.